Listed below are T cell receptor beta chains from one sample, sequenced in a study of CD4 T cells in lung cancer. Clones were sequenced by immunoSEQ multiplex PCR, and TCRdb holds only the in-frame ones, with some missing. The sample gives under 5,000 clones, 74% of which show up once; 16% is in the top ten. Sequencing input: lung tumor tissue. The origin of the receptors is a man between 60 and 75 years old with non-small cell lung cancer. Both conserved end residues are part of each CDR3. Each record gives: J gene, V gene, D gene, clone size, CDR3 DNA, CDR3 protein. A D gene is named only where the DNA matches it firmly. Rows may omit the clone size; those that give it use once, few, many or a size class.

TRBJ2-7,TRBV6-5,TRBD2,.,TGTGCCAGCAGCCGTACCGGGACTAGCAACTACGAGCAGTACTTC,CASSRTGTSNYEQYF
TRBJ2-3,TRBV19,.,.,TGTGCCAGTACCAAAGGAGGCGGCGGTTCCACAGATACGCAGTATTTT,CASTKGGGGSTDTQYF
TRBJ2-7,TRBV5-1,TRBD1,.,TGCGCCAGCAGCTTCGCTCCACCAACAGGGGACGAGCAGTACTTC,CASSFAPPTGDEQYF
TRBJ2-1,TRBV6-6,TRBD2,few,TGTGCCAGCAAAGGCGGGAGTGGCAATGAGCAGTTCTTC,CASKGGSGNEQFF
TRBJ1-1,TRBV2,.,.,TGTGCCAGCAGTGACAACATGAACACTGAAGCTTTCTTT,CASSDNMNTEAFF
TRBJ2-2,TRBV27,TRBD2,.,TGTGCCAGCAGTTTCGGTGGCGGGAGAGAAACCGGGGAGCTGTTTTTT,CASSFGGGRETGELFF
TRBJ2-2,TRBV2,.,.,TGTGCCAGCACCCAAACCCTATCGGGTGGGGGGTACACCGGGGAGCTGTTTTTT,CASTQTLSGGGYTGELFF
TRBJ2-1,TRBV21-1,.,.,TGTGCCAGCAGCCCCCGAGGCCGAGAGTACAATGAGCAGTTCTTC,CASSPRGREYNEQFF
TRBJ2-5,TRBV20-1,.,once,TGCAGTACCTTGAAGGAGGAGACCCAGTACTTC,CSTLKEETQYF
TRBJ2-7,TRBV25-1,.,.,TGTGCCAGCCGTCTCCCAGGGAAGTGCTACGAGCAGTACTTC,CASRLPGKCYEQYF
TRBJ1-2,TRBV10-3,TRBD1,.,TGTGCCATCAGGGCGGGTCTCGGGACAGTCTATGGCTACACCTTC,CAIRAGLGTVYGYTF
TRBJ1-1,TRBV28,TRBD1,.,TGTGCCAGCAGCTCAGGGGGCGCAGGGGACACTGAAGCTTTCTTT,CASSSGGAGDTEAFF
TRBJ2-7,TRBV18,.,.,TGTGCCAGCTCACCACCCAGGGCGAGCAGCGAGCAGTACTTC,CASSPPRASSEQYF
TRBJ1-2,TRBV19,.,.,TGTGCCAGTAGTATGGCTCAGAATGGCTACACCTTC,CASSMAQNGYTF
TRBJ2-5,TRBV6-1,.,.,TGTGCCAGCGGACGGGATCGCTCCGACTTC,CASGRDRSDF
TRBJ1-2,TRBV6-5,.,.,TGTGCCAGCAGTTACGTTACAGGGATAAAGGATGGCTACACCTTC,CASSYVTGIKDGYTF
TRBJ1-3,TRBV11-2,TRBD1,.,TGTGCCAGCAGCCTAACAGGGGTTGGTGGAAACACCATATATTTT,CASSLTGVGGNTIYF
TRBJ2-3,TRBV19,.,few,TGTGCCAGTGCTCAGGGCCGAAACACAGATACGCAGTATTTT,CASAQGRNTDTQYF
TRBJ1-1,TRBV11-3,.,.,TGTGCCAGCAGCTTAGGCGGGGGCGGAAACACTGAAGCTTTCTTT,CASSLGGGGNTEAFF
TRBJ1-2,TRBV10-3,.,.,TGTGCCATCAGTGCCGCGGCAGGGGACTATGGCTACACCTTC,CAISAAAGDYGYTF
TRBJ2-7,TRBV28,TRBD2,medium-sized,TGTGCCAGCAGCTTGGGCGGGAGGGGTTACGAGCAGTACTTC,CASSLGGRGYEQYF
TRBJ1-1,TRBV5-1,TRBD1,.,TGCGCCAGCAGCTTCGCAGGACAGGGGGCGAGGACTGAAGCTTTCTTT,CASSFAGQGARTEAFF
TRBJ2-7,TRBV5-1,.,.,TGCGCCAGCAGCTTGAACTCCGTCGAGCAGTACTTC,CASSLNSVEQYF
TRBJ2-3,TRBV7-3,TRBD1,.,TGTGCCAGCAGCCCTGGGACAGGGTATCCCACAGATACGCAGTATTTT,CASSPGTGYPTDTQYF
TRBJ2-1,TRBV7-2,.,.,TGTGCCAGCAGCTTAGGTAGCGCCTCATACAATGAGCAGTTCTTC,CASSLGSASYNEQFF
TRBJ2-6,TRBV19,.,.,TGTGCCAGTAGTACAGGGCGCTCTGGGGCCAACGTCCTGACTTTC,CASSTGRSGANVLTF
TRBJ2-5,TRBV6-1,TRBD2,.,TGTGCCAGCAGTGAAGGAGAGCGGGAGACTGAGACCCAGTACTTC,CASSEGERETETQYF
TRBJ1-5,TRBV25-1,.,.,TGTGCCAGCAGCGACCGGGGGAATCAGCCCCAGCATTTT,CASSDRGNQPQHF
TRBJ2-1,TRBV19,TRBD1,.,TGTGCCAGTAGTAGTGGACAGGGGGCGGTGAATGAGCAGTTCTTC,CASSSGQGAVNEQFF
TRBJ2-7,TRBV28,TRBD1,.,TGTGCCAGCAGTTCCTTCTACCGGGACAGGGTAATAGGAGAGCAGTACTTC,CASSSFYRDRVIGEQYF
TRBJ2-3,TRBV29-1,.,.,TGCAGCGTTGGTGAGGCAGATACGCAGTATTTT,CSVGEADTQYF
TRBJ1-4,TRBV7-2,TRBD1,.,TGTGCCAGCAGCTCCGGACAGGGGAGGGGAAATAATGAAAAACTGTTTTTT,CASSSGQGRGNNEKLFF
TRBJ2-3,TRBV7-9,.,.,TGTGCCAGCAGCTTCGGCGGGGCAATAGATACGCAGTATTTT,CASSFGGAIDTQYF
TRBJ1-1,TRBV20-1,.,.,TGCAGTGCTCAGCGTGGGACTGAAGCTTTCTTT,CSAQRGTEAFF
TRBJ2-5,TRBV11-3,TRBD1,.,TGTGCCAGCAGCTCTAGACAGGGGGGGGTCCTACAAGAGACCCAGTACTTC,CASSSRQGGVLQETQYF
TRBJ1-3,TRBV30,TRBD1,.,TGTGCCTGGAGGACAGGGACTAGAACTGGAAACACCATATATTTT,CAWRTGTRTGNTIYF
TRBJ2-3,TRBV7-3,.,.,TGTGCCAGCAGCCCATCCCCCCACACAGATACGCAGTATTTT,CASSPSPHTDTQYF
TRBJ2-5,TRBV15,TRBD2,.,TGTGCCACCAGCAGGAGTTCGGGGGGAGAAGAGACCCAGTACTTC,CATSRSSGGEETQYF
TRBJ2-6,TRBV2,.,.,TGTGCCAGCAGTGATAAAGGAGGGGTTGACGTCCTGACTTTC,CASSDKGGVDVLTF
TRBJ2-3,TRBV11-1,.,.,TGTGCCAGCAGCTTCGAGAGAGGGCCAGATACGCAGTATTTT,CASSFERGPDTQYF
TRBJ2-1,TRBV11-3,TRBD1,.,TGTGCCAGCAGCCGAGGGACAGGGGTGGGAGGACGCTACAATGAGCAGTTCTTC,CASSRGTGVGGRYNEQFF
TRBJ2-7,TRBV29-1,.,.,TGCAGCGTTGAAGAAAAAGGACAGAACGGCGAGCAGTACTTC,CSVEEKGQNGEQYF
TRBJ2-1,TRBV29-1,TRBD2,.,TGCAGCGTTGCGATTAGCGGGAGGGGGGGGCAGTTCTTC,CSVAISGRGGQFF
TRBJ1-1,TRBV10-1,.,few,TGCGCCAGCAGTGAGTCCGCCAGAATGAACACTGAAGCTTTCTTT,CASSESARMNTEAFF
TRBJ1-2,TRBV7-9,.,.,TGTGCCAGCAGCCCCGGTGGAGGGAGCCACTTAAACTATGGCTACACCTTC,CASSPGGGSHLNYGYTF
TRBJ2-1,TRBV29-1,TRBD2,.,TGCAGCGTTACTAGCGGGGGGTGGAATGAGCAGTTCTTC,CSVTSGGWNEQFF
TRBJ2-2,TRBV6-4,TRBD2,.,TGTGCCAGCAGTACTAGCGGGAGCACCGGGGAGCTGTTTTTT,CASSTSGSTGELFF